This TCR beta chain originates from a study of cytomegalovirus exposure and HLA in healthy donors. Profiling relied on immunoSEQ multiplex PCR, and the TCRdb table lists in-frame clones only, not all of them. The sample lists tens of thousands of clones, around 90% occurring once. Trimming cost V 4 bases and J 5 bases; bases outside gene matches: 12. This CDR3 region has 16 residues. Looked up from germline, CDR1 is SGHDT and CDR2 is YYEEEE. Separation from the roughly 700-subject first cohort characterized the roughly 120-subject validation cohort, to which the donors belonged. The sequence was obtained from a woman aged 18-35 years in good health and CMV-seropositive. Sequencing was carried out using PBMCs. The chain employs TRBV5-6 and TRBJ1-2; 9 nucleotides align to TRBD1. CDR3 bases: TGTGCCAGCAGCGAGAGGACAGGGGCTCCTTGGTATGGCTACACCTTC. Its translation is CASSERTGAPWYGYTF.